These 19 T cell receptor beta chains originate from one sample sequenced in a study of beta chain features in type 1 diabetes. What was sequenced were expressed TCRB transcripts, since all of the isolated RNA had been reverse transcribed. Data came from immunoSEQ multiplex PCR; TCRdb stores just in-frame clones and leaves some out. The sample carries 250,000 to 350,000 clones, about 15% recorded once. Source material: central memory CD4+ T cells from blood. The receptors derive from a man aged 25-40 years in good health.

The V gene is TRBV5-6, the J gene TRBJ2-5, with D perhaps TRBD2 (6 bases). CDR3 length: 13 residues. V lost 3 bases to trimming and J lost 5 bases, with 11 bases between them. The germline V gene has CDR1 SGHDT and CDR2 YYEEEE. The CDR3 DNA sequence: TGTGCCAGCAGCTGGGGGGTAGCGGAGACCCAGTACTTC. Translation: CASSWGVAETQYF.

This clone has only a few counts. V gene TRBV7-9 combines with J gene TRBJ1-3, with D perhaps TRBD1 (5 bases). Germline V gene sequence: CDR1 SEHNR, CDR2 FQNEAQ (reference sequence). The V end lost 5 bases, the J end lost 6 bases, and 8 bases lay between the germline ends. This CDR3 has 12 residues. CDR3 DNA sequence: TGTGCCAGCAGCCGGGGGGAAAACACCATATATTTT. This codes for CASSRGENTIYF. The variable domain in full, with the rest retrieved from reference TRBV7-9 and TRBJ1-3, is DTGVSQNPRHKITKRGQNVTFRCDPISEHNRLYWYRQTLGQGPEFLTYFQNEAQLEKSRLLSDRFSAERPKGSFSTLEIQRTEQGDSAMYLCASSRGENTIYFGEGSWLTVV.

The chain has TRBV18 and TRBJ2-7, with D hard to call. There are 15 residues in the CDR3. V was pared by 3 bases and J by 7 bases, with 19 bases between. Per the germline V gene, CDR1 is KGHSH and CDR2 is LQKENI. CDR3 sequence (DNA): TGTGCCAGCTCACCCCAACCCCCCACCTCCGGTGAGCAGTACTTC. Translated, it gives CASSPQPPTSGEQYF.

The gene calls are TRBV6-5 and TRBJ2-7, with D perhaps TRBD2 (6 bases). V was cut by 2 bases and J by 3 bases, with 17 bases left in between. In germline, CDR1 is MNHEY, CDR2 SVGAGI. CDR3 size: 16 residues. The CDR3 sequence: CASSYARDLPFYEQYF. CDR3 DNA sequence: TGTGCCAGCAGTTACGCGCGGGACCTTCCCTTCTACGAGCAGTACTTC.

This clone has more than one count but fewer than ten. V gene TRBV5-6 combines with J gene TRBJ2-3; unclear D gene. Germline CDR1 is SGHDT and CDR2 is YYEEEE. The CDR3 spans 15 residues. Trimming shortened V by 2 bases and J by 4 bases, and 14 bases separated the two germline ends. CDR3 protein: CASSFRTSAPDTQYF. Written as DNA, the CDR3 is TGTGCCAGCAGCTTCCGGACCAGCGCTCCAGATACGCAGTATTTT.

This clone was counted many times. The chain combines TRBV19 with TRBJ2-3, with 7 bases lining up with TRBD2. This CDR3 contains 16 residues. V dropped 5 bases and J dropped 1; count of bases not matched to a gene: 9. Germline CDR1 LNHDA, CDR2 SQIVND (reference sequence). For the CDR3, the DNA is TGTGCCAGTAGTCCGGCGATGAGCGGGGGCACAGATACGCAGTATTTT. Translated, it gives CASSPAMSGGTDTQYF.

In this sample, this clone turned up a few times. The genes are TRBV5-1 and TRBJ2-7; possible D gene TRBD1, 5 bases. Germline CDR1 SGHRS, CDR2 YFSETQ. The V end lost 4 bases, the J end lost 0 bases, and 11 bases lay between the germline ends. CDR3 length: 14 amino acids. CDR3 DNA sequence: TGCGCCAGCAGCCCAGGGCCTTTCTCCTACGAGCAGTACGTC. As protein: CASSPGPFSYEQYV.

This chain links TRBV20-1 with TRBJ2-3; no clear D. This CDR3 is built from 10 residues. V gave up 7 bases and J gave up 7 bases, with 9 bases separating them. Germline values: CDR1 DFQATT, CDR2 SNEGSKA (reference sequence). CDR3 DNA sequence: TGCAGTGTGGGCGCGAATACGCAGTATTTT. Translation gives CSVGANTQYF.

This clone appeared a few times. The CDR3 DNA sequence: TGTGCCAGCAGTAACAGACAGGGGATCGGCACCGGGGAGCTGTTTTTT. Protein product: CASSNRQGIGTGELFF. The genes are TRBV14 and TRBJ2-2; 8 bases agree with TRBD1. After removal of 6 bases from V and 4 bases from J, the junction contained 10 bases not matched to a gene. From germline, CDR1 is SGHDN and CDR2 FVKESK. The CDR3 consists of 16 residues. Drawing the rest from reference TRBV14 and TRBJ2-2, the complete variable domain is EAGVTQFPSHSVIEKGQTVTLRCDPISGHDNLYWYRRVMGKEIKFLLHFVKESKQDESGMPNNRFLAERTGGTYSTLKVQPAELEDSGVYFCASSNRQGIGTGELFFGEGSRLTVL.

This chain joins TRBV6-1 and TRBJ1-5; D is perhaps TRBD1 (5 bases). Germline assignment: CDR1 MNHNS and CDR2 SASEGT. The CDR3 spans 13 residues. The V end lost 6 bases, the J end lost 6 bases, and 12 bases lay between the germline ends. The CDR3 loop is CASSLVGGQPQHF. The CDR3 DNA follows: TGTGCCAGCAGCCTAGTGGGGGGTCAGCCCCAGCATTTT.

The CDR3 sequence: CASSFRQGLTAEAFF. The CDR3 DNA reads TGTGCCAGCAGCTTCCGCCAGGGATTAACGGCTGAAGCTTTCTTT. This rearrangement joins TRBV7-9 to TRBJ1-1, with TRBD1 as a possible D gene (5 bases). Germline V gives CDR1 SEHNR, CDR2 FQNEAQ (reference sequence). The V gene lost 3 bases and the J gene lost 6 bases, with 17 bases spanning the gap. This CDR3 is built from 15 residues.

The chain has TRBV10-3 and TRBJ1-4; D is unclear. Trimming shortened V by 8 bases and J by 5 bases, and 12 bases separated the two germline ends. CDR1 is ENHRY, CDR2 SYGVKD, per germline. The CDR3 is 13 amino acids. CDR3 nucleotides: TGTGCCATCGGTCCAGGCCAGAATGAAAAACTGTTTTTT. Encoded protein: CAIGPGQNEKLFF.

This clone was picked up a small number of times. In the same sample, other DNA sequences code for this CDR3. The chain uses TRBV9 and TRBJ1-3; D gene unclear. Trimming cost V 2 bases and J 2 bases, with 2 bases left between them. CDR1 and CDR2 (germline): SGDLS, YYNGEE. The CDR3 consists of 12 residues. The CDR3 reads CASSVTGNTIYF. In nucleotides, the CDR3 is TGTGCCAGCAGCGTTACTGGAAACACCATATATTTT.

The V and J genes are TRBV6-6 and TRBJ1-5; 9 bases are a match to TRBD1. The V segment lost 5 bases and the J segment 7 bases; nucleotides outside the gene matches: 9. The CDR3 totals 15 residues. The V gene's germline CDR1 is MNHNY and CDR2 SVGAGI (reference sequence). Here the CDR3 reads CASSNPGQGAQPQHF. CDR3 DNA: TGTGCCAGCAGTAACCCGGGACAGGGCGCCCAGCCCCAGCATTTT.

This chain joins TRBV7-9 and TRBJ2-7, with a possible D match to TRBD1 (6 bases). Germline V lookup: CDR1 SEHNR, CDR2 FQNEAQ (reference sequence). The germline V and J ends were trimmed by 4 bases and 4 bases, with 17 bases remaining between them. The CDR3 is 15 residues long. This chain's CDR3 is CASSSGAVGSYEQYF. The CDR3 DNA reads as TGTGCCAGCAGCTCAGGGGCCGTGGGGTCTTACGAGCAGTACTTC.

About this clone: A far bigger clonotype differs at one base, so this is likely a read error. Here the CDR3 DNA reads TGTGCCAGCGCACCGGCCAATAGACAACCCGGGGAGCTGTTTTTT. Amino acids: CASAPANRQPGELFF. The V call is TRBV18, the J call TRBJ2-2; no firm D call. Looked up from germline, CDR1 is KGHSH and CDR2 is LQKENI. This CDR3 has 15 amino acids.

This CDR3 is CASSAERQGSWNEQFF. DNA for the CDR3: TGTGCCAGCAGCGCCGAACGACAGGGGTCGTGGAATGAGCAGTTCTTC. V gene TRBV9 combines with J gene TRBJ2-1; 8 bases agree with TRBD1. This CDR3 spans 16 amino acids. CDR1 is SGDLS and CDR2 is YYNGEE in the germline V gene. V was clipped by 3 bases and J by 7 bases; unmatched bases: 12.

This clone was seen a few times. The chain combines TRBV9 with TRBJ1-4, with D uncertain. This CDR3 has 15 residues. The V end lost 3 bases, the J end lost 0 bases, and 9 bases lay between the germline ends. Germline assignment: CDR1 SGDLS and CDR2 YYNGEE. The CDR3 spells CASSGSGSTNEKLFF. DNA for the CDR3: TGTGCCAGCAGCGGCTCCGGATCAACTAATGAAAAACTGTTTTTT.

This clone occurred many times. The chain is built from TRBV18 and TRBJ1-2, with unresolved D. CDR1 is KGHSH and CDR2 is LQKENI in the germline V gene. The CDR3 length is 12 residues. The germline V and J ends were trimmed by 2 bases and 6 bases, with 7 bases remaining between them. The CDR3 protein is CASSPGRNGYTF. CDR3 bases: TGTGCCAGCTCACCAGGGAGGAATGGCTACACCTTC.